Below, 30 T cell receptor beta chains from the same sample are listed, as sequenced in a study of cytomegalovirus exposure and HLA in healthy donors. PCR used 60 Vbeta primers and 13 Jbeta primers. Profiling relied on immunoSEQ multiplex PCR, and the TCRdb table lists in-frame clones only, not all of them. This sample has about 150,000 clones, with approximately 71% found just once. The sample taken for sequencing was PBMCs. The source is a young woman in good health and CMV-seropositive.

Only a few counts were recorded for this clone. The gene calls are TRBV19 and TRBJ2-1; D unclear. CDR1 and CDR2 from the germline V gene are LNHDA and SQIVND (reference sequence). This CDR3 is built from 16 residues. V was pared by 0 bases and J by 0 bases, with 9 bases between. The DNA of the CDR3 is TGTGCCAGTAGTATAGAAGCAGGTTCCTCCTACAATGAGCAGTTCTTC. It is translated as CASSIEAGSSYNEQFF.

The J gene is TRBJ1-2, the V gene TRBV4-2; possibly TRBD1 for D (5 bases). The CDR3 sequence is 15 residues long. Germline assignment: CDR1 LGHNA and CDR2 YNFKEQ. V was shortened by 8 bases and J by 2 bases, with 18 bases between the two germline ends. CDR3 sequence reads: CASSQTTPGNYGYTF. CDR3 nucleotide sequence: TGTGCCAGCTCACAGACCACCCCAGGGAACTATGGCTACACCTTC.

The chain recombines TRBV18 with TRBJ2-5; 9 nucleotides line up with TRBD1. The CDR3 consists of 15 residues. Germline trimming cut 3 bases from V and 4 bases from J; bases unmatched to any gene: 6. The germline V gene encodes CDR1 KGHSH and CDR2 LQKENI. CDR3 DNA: TGTGCCAGCTCACCCCGGACAGGGGTGGTAGAGACCCAGTACTTC. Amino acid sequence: CASSPRTGVVETQYF.

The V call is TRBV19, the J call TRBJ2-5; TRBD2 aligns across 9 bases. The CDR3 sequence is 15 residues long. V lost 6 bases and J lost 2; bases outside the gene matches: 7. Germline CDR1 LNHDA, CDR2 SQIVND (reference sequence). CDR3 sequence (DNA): TGTGCCAGTAGAGGGCTAGCGGGACCACAAGAGACCCAGTACTTC. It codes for CASRGLAGPQETQYF.

DNA for the CDR3: TGCGCCAGCAGCCGGATCGTAGCAGGGGGTGAGCCCCAGCATTTT. Translated: CASSRIVAGGEPQHF. The chain couples TRBV4-1 to TRBJ1-5, with 7 bases aligning to TRBD1. The germline gives CDR1 MGHRA, CDR2 YSYEKL. V was pared by 4 bases and J by 8 bases, with 11 bases of the junction left unmatched. CDR3 length: 15 amino acids.

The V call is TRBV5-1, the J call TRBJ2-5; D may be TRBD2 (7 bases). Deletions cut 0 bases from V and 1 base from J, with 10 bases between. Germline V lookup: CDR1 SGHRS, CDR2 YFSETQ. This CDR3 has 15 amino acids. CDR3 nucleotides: TGCGCCAGCAGCTTGGTTCGGGGGGCCCAAGAGACCCAGTACTTC. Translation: CASSLVRGAQETQYF.

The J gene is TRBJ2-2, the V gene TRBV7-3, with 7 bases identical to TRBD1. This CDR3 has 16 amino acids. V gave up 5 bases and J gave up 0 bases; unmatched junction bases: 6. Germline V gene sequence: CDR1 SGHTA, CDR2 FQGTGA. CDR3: CASSPEGATNTGELFF. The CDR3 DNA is TGTGCCAGCAGCCCCGAGGGGGCTACGAACACCGGGGAGCTGTTTTTT. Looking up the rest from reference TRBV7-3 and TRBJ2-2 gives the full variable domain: GAGVSQTPSNKVTEKGKYVELRCDPISGHTALYWYRQSLGQGPEFLIYFQGTGAADDSGLPNDRFFAVRPEGSVSTLKIQRTERGDSAVYLCASSPEGATNTGELFFGEGSRLTVL.

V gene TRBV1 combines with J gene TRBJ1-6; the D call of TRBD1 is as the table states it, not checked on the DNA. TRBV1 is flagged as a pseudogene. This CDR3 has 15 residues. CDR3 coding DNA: TGCACCAGCAGCCACCCTGACAGGGGGCGATCACCCCTCCACTTT. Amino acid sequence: CTSSHPDRGRSPLHF.

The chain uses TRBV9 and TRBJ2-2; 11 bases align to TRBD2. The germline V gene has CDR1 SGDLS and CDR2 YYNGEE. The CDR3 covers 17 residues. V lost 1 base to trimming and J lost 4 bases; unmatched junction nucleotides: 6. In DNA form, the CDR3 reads TGTGCCAGCAGCGTACTTAGCGGGGGGGCGGCCACCGGGGAGCTGTTTTTT. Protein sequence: CASSVLSGGAATGELFF.

CDR3 sequence (DNA): TGTGCCAGCAGTTACAGGGGGACAGGGCACTACGAGCAGTACTTC. It translates to CASSYRGTGHYEQYF. This chain joins TRBV6-5 and TRBJ2-7; TRBD1 matches 9 bases. The ends lost 2 bases at V and 3 bases at J; junction bases unmatched: 5. The V gene's germline CDR1 is MNHEY and CDR2 SVGAGI. The length of the CDR3 is 15 residues.

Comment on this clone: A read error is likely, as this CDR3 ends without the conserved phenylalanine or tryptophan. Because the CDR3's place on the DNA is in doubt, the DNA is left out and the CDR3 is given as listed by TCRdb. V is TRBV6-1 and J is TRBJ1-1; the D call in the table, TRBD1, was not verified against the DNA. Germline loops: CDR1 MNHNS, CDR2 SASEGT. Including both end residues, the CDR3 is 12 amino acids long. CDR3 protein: CASSEQGTLTQT.

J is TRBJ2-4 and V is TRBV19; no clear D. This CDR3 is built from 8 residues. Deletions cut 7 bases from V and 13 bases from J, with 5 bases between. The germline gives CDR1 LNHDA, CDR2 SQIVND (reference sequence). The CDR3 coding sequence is TGTGCCAGTATCTACCAGTACTTC. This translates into CASIYQYF.

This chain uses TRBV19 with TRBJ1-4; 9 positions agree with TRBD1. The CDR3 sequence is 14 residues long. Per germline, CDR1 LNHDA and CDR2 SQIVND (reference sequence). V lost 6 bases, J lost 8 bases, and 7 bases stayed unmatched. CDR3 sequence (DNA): TGTGCCAGTAGAGTACAGGGGGCGCCCGAAAAACTGTTTTTT. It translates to CASRVQGAPEKLFF.

This CDR3 is CASGQRYQETQYF. In nucleotides, the CDR3 is TGTGCCAGCGGACAAAGGTACCAAGAGACCCAGTACTTC. The gene calls are TRBV6-1 and TRBJ2-5; D perhaps matches TRBD1 (5 bases). The germline gives CDR1 MNHNS, CDR2 SASEGT. The V end lost 8 bases, the J end lost 0 bases, and 10 bases lay between the germline ends. CDR3 length equals 13 residues.

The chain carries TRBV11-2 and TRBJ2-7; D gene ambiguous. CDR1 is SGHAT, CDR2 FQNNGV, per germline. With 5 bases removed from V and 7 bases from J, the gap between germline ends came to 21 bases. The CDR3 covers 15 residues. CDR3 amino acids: CASSPTGSRESEQYF. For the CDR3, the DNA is TGTGCCAGCAGCCCCACCGGGTCACGAGAGAGTGAGCAGTACTTC.

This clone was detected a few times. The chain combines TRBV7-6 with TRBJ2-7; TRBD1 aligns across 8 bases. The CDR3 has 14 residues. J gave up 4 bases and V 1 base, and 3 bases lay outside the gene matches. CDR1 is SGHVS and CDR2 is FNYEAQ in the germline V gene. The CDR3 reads CASSLGTGLYEQYF. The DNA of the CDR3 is TGTGCCAGCAGCTTAGGGACAGGGCTTTACGAGCAGTACTTC.

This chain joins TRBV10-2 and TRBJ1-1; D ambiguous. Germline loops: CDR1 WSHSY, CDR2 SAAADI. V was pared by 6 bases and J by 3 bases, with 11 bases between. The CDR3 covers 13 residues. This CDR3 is CASRRGTDTEAFF. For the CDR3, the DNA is TGCGCCAGCAGGAGAGGAACTGACACTGAAGCTTTCTTT.

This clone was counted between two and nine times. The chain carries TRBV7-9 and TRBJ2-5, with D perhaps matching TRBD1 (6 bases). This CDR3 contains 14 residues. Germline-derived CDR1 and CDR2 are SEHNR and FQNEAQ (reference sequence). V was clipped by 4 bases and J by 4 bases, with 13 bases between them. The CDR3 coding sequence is TGTGCCAGCAGCTCGACAGGCGTTCGAGAGACCCAGTACTTC. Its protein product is CASSSTGVRETQYF.

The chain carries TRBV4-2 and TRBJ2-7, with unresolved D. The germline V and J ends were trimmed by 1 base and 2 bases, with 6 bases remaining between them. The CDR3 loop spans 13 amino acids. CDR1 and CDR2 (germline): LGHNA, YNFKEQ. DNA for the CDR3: TGTGCCAGCAGCCAAGGCGGCGCCTACGAGCAGTACTTC. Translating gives CASSQGGAYEQYF.

In DNA form, the CDR3 reads TGTGCCAGCAGGCATTTCACAGGGGACTACGAGCAGTACTTC. The encoded protein is CASRHFTGDYEQYF. This rearrangement joins TRBV6-1 to TRBJ2-7; 7 nucleotides agree with TRBD1. The germline V gene encodes CDR1 MNHNS and CDR2 SASEGT. The CDR3 runs 14 residues. Germline trimming cut 6 bases from V and 3 bases from J; bases unmatched to any gene: 8.

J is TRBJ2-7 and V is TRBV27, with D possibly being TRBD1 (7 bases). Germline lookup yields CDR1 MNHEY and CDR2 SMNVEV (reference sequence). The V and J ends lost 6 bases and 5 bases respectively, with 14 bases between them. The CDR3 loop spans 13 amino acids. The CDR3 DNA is TGTGCCAGCAGGCAACAGGGGAGGCACGAGCAGTACTTC. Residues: CASRQQGRHEQYF.

The CDR3: CASRGDIGLGYTF. In DNA, the CDR3 is TGTGCCAGTAGGGGAGACATAGGTCTTGGCTACACCTTC. The chain recombines TRBV19 with TRBJ1-2; D is undetermined. Trimming took 6 bases from V and 7 from J, leaving 15 bases between them. Germline CDR1 reads LNHDA; CDR2 reads SQIVND (reference sequence). The CDR3 contains 13 residues.

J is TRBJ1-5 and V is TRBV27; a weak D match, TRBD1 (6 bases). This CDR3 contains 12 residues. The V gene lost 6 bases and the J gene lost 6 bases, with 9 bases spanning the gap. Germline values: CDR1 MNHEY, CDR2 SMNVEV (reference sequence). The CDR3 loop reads CASSLQGQPQHF. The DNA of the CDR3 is TGTGCCAGCAGCCTACAGGGTCAGCCCCAGCATTTT.

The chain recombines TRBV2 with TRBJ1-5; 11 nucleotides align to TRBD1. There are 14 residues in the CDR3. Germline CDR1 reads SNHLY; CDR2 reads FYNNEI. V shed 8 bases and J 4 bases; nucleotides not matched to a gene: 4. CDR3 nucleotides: TGTGCCAGCCAGGACAGGGGGCCGAATCAGCCCCAGCATTTT. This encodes CASQDRGPNQPQHF.

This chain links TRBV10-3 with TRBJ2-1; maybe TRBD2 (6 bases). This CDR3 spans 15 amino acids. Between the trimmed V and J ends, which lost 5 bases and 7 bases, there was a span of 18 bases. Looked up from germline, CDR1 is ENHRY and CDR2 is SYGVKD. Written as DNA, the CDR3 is TGTGCCATCAGTCCACTAGCAGGCAAACAGAATGAGCAGTTCTTC. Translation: CAISPLAGKQNEQFF.

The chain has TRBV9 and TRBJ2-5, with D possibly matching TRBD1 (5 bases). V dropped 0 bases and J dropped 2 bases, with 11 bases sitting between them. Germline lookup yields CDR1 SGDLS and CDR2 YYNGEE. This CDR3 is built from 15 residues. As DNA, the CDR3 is TGTGCCAGCAGCGTAGAGGGGCTTGTACAAGAGACCCAGTACTTC. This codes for CASSVEGLVQETQYF.

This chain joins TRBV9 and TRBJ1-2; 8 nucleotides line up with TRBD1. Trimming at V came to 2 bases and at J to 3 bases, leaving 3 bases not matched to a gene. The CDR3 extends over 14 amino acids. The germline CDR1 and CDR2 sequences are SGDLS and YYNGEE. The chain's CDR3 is CASSVDRADYGYTF. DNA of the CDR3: TGTGCCAGCAGCGTGGACAGGGCGGACTATGGCTACACCTTC. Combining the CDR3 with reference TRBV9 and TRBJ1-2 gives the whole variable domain DSGVTQTPKHLITATGQRVTLRCSPRSGDLSVYWYQQSLDQGLQFLIQYYNGEERAKGNILERFSAQQFPDLHSELNLSSLELGDSALYFCASSVDRADYGYTFGSGTRLTVV.

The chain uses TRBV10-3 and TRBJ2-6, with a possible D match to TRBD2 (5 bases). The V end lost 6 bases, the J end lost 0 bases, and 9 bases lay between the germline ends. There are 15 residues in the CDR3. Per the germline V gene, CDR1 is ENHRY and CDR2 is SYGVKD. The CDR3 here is CAIRGTSSGANVLTF. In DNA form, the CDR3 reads TGTGCCATCAGGGGTACTAGCTCTGGGGCCAACGTCCTGACTTTC.

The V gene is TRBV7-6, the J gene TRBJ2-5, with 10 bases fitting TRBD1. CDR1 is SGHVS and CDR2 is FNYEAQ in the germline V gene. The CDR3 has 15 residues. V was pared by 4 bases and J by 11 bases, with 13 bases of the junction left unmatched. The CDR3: CASSSLDRGQSEQYF. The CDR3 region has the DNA TGTGCCAGCAGCTCCCTTGACAGGGGGCAATCGGAGCAGTACTTC.

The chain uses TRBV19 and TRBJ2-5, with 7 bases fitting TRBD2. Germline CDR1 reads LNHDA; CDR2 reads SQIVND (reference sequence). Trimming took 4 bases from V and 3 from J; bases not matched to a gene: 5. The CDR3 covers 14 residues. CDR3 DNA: TGTGCCAGTAGTACCGGGGGGATGGAAGAGACCCAGTACTTC. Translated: CASSTGGMEETQYF.